This TCR beta chain was recovered during a study of blood T cells in healthy people across ages. Germline V gene data show CDR1 as SGHVS and CDR2 as FQNEAQ. CDR3 size: 15 residues. A second about 7 to 12 cycle PCR used barcoded and J-beta primers. With 12 random nucleotides, a template-switch adaptor tagged each individual cDNA molecule. TCRdb passed the 5' RACE reads through MiXCR, listing each CDR3 protein once. Of around 1,500,000 distinct CDR3 sequences in the sample, about 43% are singletons; the top ten hold less than 8%. A word on this clonotype: Sequence at one end of the junction differs from germline and may be a read error.

The chain carries TRBV7-8 and TRBJ2-3, with 8 bases matching TRBD2. The source material was blood. This clonotype was sampled from a woman aged 18-29 years in good health. CDR3 protein: CASSSYSGDTDTRYF. In DNA, the CDR3 is TGTGCCAGCAGCTCATATAGCGGGGACACAGATACGCGGTATTTT.